This TCR beta chain was captured by sequencing in a study of T cells after yellow fever vaccination. TCRdb re-analysed the 5' RACE reads in MiXCR, keeping a single row per CDR3 protein. This table holds about 140,000 distinct CDR3 sequences, roughly 6.7% found once. Germline CDR1 reads SGHNT; CDR2 reads YYREEE (reference sequence). CDR3 length equals 15 residues. Trimming shortened V by 0 bases and J by 3 bases, and 10 bases separated the two germline ends. The chain couples TRBV5-4 to TRBJ2-1; the D gene is possibly TRBD2 (5 bases). This sample comprised CD4+ T cells sorted from PBMCs, obtained 10 days after the yellow fever booster vaccination. This receptor was obtained from a man aged 25-40 years who received the YFV17D yellow fever vaccine. CDR3 in DNA: TGTGCCAGCAGCTTGGAATCTACTAGCTACAATGAGCAGTTCTTC. Protein product: CASSLESTSYNEQFF.